The 9 T cell receptor beta chains below come from one sample, sequenced in a study of T cell responses to AZD1222 COVID-19 vaccine. The data were produced by immunoSEQ multiplex PCR, yet TCRdb's version contains in-frame clones alone and is incomplete. The sample records tens of thousands of clones, about nine tenths being singletons. Sample: peripheral blood, taken on day 0 of AZD1222 vaccination. The receptors were sampled from an adult in good health.

The chain combines TRBV9 with TRBJ1-3; the match to TRBD1 covers 7 bases. The V and J ends lost 0 bases and 0 bases, in that order; junction bases with no gene match: 0. This CDR3 comprises 15 residues. CDR1 and CDR2 (germline): SGDLS, YYNGEE. CDR3 DNA: TGTGCCAGCAGCGTAGGGGACAGCTCTGGAAACACCATATATTTT. Amino acids: CASSVGDSSGNTIYF.

This sequence joins TRBV19 and TRBJ2-3; TRBD1 might be the D (5 bases). Trimming shortened V by 4 bases and J by 6 bases, and 11 bases separated the two germline ends. Per germline, CDR1 LNHDA and CDR2 SQIVND (reference sequence). The CDR3 loop spans 13 amino acids. The CDR3 nucleotides read TGTGCCAGTAGTACCTTGGCAGGGGATACGCAGTATTTT. It is translated as CASSTLAGDTQYF.

The rearrangement links TRBV9 to TRBJ2-7, with D perhaps matching TRBD1 (5 bases). Trimming took 0 bases from V and 7 from J, leaving 17 bases between them. CDR3 length: 15 residues. Germline lookup yields CDR1 SGDLS and CDR2 YYNGEE. CDR3 protein: CASSVGNSGREEQYF. The DNA for the CDR3 is TGTGCCAGCAGCGTAGGTAACTCAGGGCGTGAGGAGCAGTACTTC. The full variable domain, in which reference TRBV9 and TRBJ2-7 provide the parts outside the CDR3, is DSGVTQTPKHLITATGQRVTLRCSPRSGDLSVYWYQQSLDQGLQFLIQYYNGEERAKGNILERFSAQQFPDLHSELNLSSLELGDSALYFCASSVGNSGREEQYFGPGTRLTVT.

V and J are TRBV4-2 and TRBJ1-6; the D is unclear. Germline V lookup: CDR1 LGHNA, CDR2 YNFKEQ. This CDR3 contains 15 residues. The V end was cut by 0 bases, the J end by 7 bases, with 10 bases between. CDR3 sequence reads: CASSQDRRTNSPLHF. The CDR3 nucleotides are TGTGCCAGCAGCCAAGATCGCAGGACGAATTCACCCCTCCACTTT.

This chain joins TRBV6-2 or TRBV6-3 and TRBJ1-5, with 8 bases fitting TRBD1. V dropped 2 bases and J dropped 2; count of bases not matched to a gene: 2. Per the germline V gene, CDR1 is MNHEY and CDR2 is SVGEGT. This CDR3 is built from 15 residues. CDR3 protein: CASSYTGQGNQPQHF. DNA for the CDR3: TGTGCCAGCAGTTACACGGGACAGGGCAATCAGCCCCAGCATTTT.

This clone came up a few times. The rearrangement joins TRBV19 to TRBJ1-5; the D gene is possibly TRBD1 (6 bases). The ends were cut back, 3 bases at V and 6 bases at J, with 9 bases in the middle. Germline V gene lookup returns CDR1 LNHDA and CDR2 SQIVND (reference sequence). This CDR3 comprises 13 residues. Written as DNA, the CDR3 is TGTGCCAGTAGTATGAGGGGGGGTCAGCCCCAGCATTTT. It codes for CASSMRGGQPQHF.

CDR3 amino acids: CASSRGQGNTEAFF. The CDR3 DNA sequence: TGTGCCAGCAGCCGTGGACAGGGAAACACTGAAGCTTTCTTT. The J gene is TRBJ1-1, the V gene TRBV28; 8 bases agree with TRBD1. V dropped 6 bases and J dropped 2; count of bases not matched to a gene: 5. Germline lookup yields CDR1 MDHEN and CDR2 SYDVKM. This CDR3 has 14 amino acids.

The gene calls are TRBV29-1 and TRBJ1-2; unclear D gene. V was cut by 0 bases and J by 8 bases, with 10 bases left in between. This CDR3 spans 12 amino acids. CDR1 SQVTM and CDR2 ANQGSEA come from the germline V gene. CDR3 sequence: CSVEEGSLGYTF. The CDR3 DNA follows: TGCAGCGTTGAAGAGGGGAGCCTCGGCTACACCTTC. The full variable domain, completed using reference TRBV29-1 and TRBJ1-2, is SAVISQKPSRDICQRGTSLTIQCQVDSQVTMMFWYRQQPGQSLTLIATANQGSEATYESGFVIDKFPISRPNLTFSTLTVSNMSPEDSSIYLCSVEEGSLGYTFGSGTRLTVV.

This clone was seen once. The rearrangement joins TRBV30 to TRBJ1-2; the D is unclear. The CDR3 totals 12 residues. Trimming removed 2 bases from V and 8 bases from J, with 12 bases in between. Germline lookup yields CDR1 GTSNPN and CDR2 SVGIG (reference sequence). In nucleotides, the CDR3 is TGTGCCTGGAGTCTCAACACGGGCGGCTACACCTTC. Protein product: CAWSLNTGGYTF.